Below are 30 T cell receptor beta chains sequenced from a single sample in a study of blood T cells in healthy people across ages. Sample-barcoded 5' priming and a J-beta primer mix drove a second PCR of roughly 7 to 11 cycles. Using its own MiXCR run on the 5' RACE reads, TCRdb lists one record per CDR3 protein. The sample yields about a million distinct CDR3 sequences, about 51% seen once. What was sequenced was blood. The receptors stem from a woman aged 55-70 years in good health.

This chain links TRBV6-1 with TRBJ2-7, with 8 positions matching TRBD1. CDR1 and CDR2 (germline): MNHNS, SASEGT. With V trimmed by 4 bases and J by 0 bases, 5 bases remained unmatched. This CDR3 contains 15 residues. CDR3 residues: CASSVRTGSSYEQYF. CDR3 bases: TGTGCCAGCAGTGTACGGACAGGGAGCTCCTACGAGCAGTACTTC.

This clonotype was seen a handful of times. V usage is TRBV6-6 and J usage is TRBJ1-2; 9 bases map to TRBD1. This CDR3 region has 14 residues. V dropped 5 bases and J dropped 4; count of bases not matched to a gene: 5. Germline values: CDR1 MNHNY, CDR2 SVGAGI (reference sequence). The CDR3 DNA reads as TGTGCCAGCAGTAAGCCGGGACAGGGCTATGGCTACACCTTC. It encodes CASSKPGQGYGYTF.

The chain combines TRBV7-2 with TRBJ1-2; perhaps TRBD1 as D (6 bases). Germline V CDR1 and CDR2: SGHTA, FQGNSA. The CDR3 contains 17 residues. Trimming left V 5 bases short and J 2 bases short, with 21 bases between. CDR3 DNA: TGTGCCAGCAGCCCCCGCAGGGGCAGCCTCACAAACTATGGCTACACCTTC. It specifies CASSPRRGSLTNYGYTF.

The CDR3 nucleotides read TGCGCCAGCAGCAGGGGACTAGCGGGAGCCCGTGACTACGAGCAGTACTTC. Protein: CASSRGLAGARDYEQYF. V gene TRBV5-1 combines with J gene TRBJ2-7, with 14 bases identical to TRBD2. V gave up 4 bases and J gave up 3 bases; unmatched junction bases: 9. The CDR3 length is 17 residues. Germline loops: CDR1 SGHRS, CDR2 YFSETQ. The full variable domain, in which reference TRBV5-1 and TRBJ2-7 provide the parts outside the CDR3, is KAGVTQTPRYLIKTRGQQVTLSCSPISGHRSVSWYQQTPGQGLQFLFEYFSETQRNKGNFPGRFSGRQFSNSRSEMNVSTLELGDSALYLCASSRGLAGARDYEQYFGPGTRLTVT.

J is TRBJ2-4 and V is TRBV4-2; 13 nucleotides match TRBD2. This CDR3 comprises 16 residues. Germline-derived CDR1 and CDR2 are LGHNA and YNFKEQ. V lost 4 bases, J lost 8 bases, and 8 bases stayed unmatched. The CDR3 loop reads CASSLGTSGIGHIQYF. CDR3 in DNA: TGTGCCAGCAGCCTGGGGACTAGCGGGATAGGTCACATTCAGTACTTC.

This clonotype was detected a few times. The J gene is TRBJ2-1, the V gene TRBV7-3, with TRBD2 matching 14 bases. CDR1 is SGHTA and CDR2 is FQGTGA in the germline V gene. The V gene end was trimmed by 6 bases and the J gene end by 5 bases; junction bases not matched to a gene: 9. This CDR3 has 17 amino acids. CDR3 sequence: CASRVGGLAGGNNEQFF. Written as DNA, the CDR3 is TGTGCCAGCAGGGTGGGCGGACTAGCGGGAGGAAACAATGAGCAGTTCTTC.

This chain links TRBV9 with TRBJ1-6; the D gene is possibly TRBD1 (6 bases). The V end was cut by 4 bases, the J end by 7 bases, with 18 bases between. In germline, CDR1 is SGDLS, CDR2 YYNGEE. The CDR3 loop spans 16 amino acids. The CDR3: CASSTGQLAGNSPLHF. Here the CDR3 DNA reads TGTGCCAGCAGCACCGGACAGCTGGCGGGGAATTCACCCCTCCACTTT.

The rearrangement links TRBV15 to TRBJ2-1; 11 nucleotides line up with TRBD2. The CDR3 contains 15 residues. After removal of 0 bases from V and 5 bases from J, the junction contained 0 bases not matched to a gene. Germline-derived CDR1 and CDR2 are LNHNV and YYDKDF (reference sequence). The CDR3 coding sequence is TGTGCCACCAGCAGAGAACTAGCGGGAGACAATGAGCAGTTCTTC. Translated, it gives CATSRELAGDNEQFF.

This clonotype was observed a few times. This chain links TRBV4-3 with TRBJ2-6; the D gene is possibly TRBD1 (6 bases). V lost 8 bases and J 4 bases, leaving 15 bases between the germline ends. The germline V gene has CDR1 LGHNA and CDR2 YSLEER. The CDR3 loop spans 15 amino acids. CDR3 in amino acids: CASSTTGLGANVLTF. CDR3 DNA: TGCGCCAGCTCGACTACAGGGTTAGGGGCCAACGTCCTGACTTTC.

This CDR3 is CASSESGGGRYNEQFF. CDR3 coding DNA: TGTGCCAGCAGTGAATCGGGAGGGGGTAGATACAATGAGCAGTTCTTC. The gene calls are TRBV25-1 and TRBJ2-1; 8 bases line up with TRBD2. Germline values: CDR1 MGHDK, CDR2 SYGVNS. Trimming cost V 1 base and J 4 bases; bases outside gene matches: 6. The CDR3 is 16 amino acids.

The chain employs TRBV7-8 and TRBJ2-5; 7 nucleotides agree with TRBD2. The CDR3 extends over 15 amino acids. The trim removed 3 bases at V and 3 bases at J, leaving 7 bases unmatched. CDR1 SGHVS and CDR2 FQNEAQ come from the germline V gene. The CDR3 loop reads CASSLGGMGKETQYF. In nucleotides, the CDR3 is TGTGCCAGCAGCTTGGGAGGGATGGGAAAAGAGACCCAGTACTTC. Looking up the rest from reference TRBV7-8 and TRBJ2-5 gives the full variable domain: GAGVSQSPRYKVAKRGQDVALRCDPISGHVSLFWYQQALGQGPEFLTYFQNEAQLDKSGLPSDRFFAERPEGSVSTLKIQRTQQEDSAVYLCASSLGGMGKETQYFGPGTRLLVL.

The chain combines TRBV2 with TRBJ2-5, with D perhaps TRBD1 (5 bases). The V end was cut by 9 bases, the J end by 2 bases, with 10 bases between. CDR3 length: 12 amino acids. Germline V gene sequence: CDR1 SNHLY, CDR2 FYNNEI. For the CDR3, the DNA is TGTGCCAGACAGGACCAACAAGAGACCCAGTACTTC. It yields the protein CARQDQQETQYF.

With respect to this clonotype: Relative to the germline gene, one junction end is altered; a read error may explain this. V is TRBV12-3 or TRBV12-4 and J is TRBJ2-3; TRBD2 might be the D (6 bases). The CDR3 extends over 22 amino acids. CDR3: CASSLVRRGLFGVGETTDAQYF. CDR3 DNA sequence: TGTGCCAGCAGTTTAGTTAGGCGGGGCCTTTTCGGAGTAGGGGAAACCACAGATGCGCAGTATTTT.

This clonotype was observed a single time. The chain uses TRBV7-9 and TRBJ2-1, with no clear D. The CDR3 runs 15 residues. Germline V gene data show CDR1 as SEHNR and CDR2 as FQNEAQ (reference sequence). Trimming shortened V by 6 bases and J by 4 bases, and 16 bases separated the two germline ends. CDR3: CASSLRERPYNEQFF. In DNA, the CDR3 is TGTGCCAGCAGTTTAAGGGAAAGGCCGTACAATGAGCAGTTCTTC.

This clonotype was seen a handful of times. The chain carries TRBV29-1 and TRBJ2-1; 11 positions match TRBD1. This CDR3 has 15 amino acids. Trimming cost V 4 bases and J 2 bases; bases outside gene matches: 4. The germline gives CDR1 SQVTM, CDR2 ANQGSEA. This CDR3 is CSVVGDRGTYNEQFF. The CDR3 nucleotides read TGCAGCGTTGTAGGGGACAGGGGGACCTACAATGAGCAGTTCTTC.

The V call is TRBV27, the J call TRBJ2-1, with 10 nucleotides matching TRBD2. The CDR3 contains 17 residues. Germline V CDR1 and CDR2: MNHEY, SMNVEV (reference sequence). Unmatched junction bases numbered 10, after V lost 4 bases and J lost 4 bases. CDR3 nucleotides: TGTGCCAGCAGTTCTAGCGGGAGCAGTGTTGGTTACAATGAGCAGTTCTTC. Amino acid sequence: CASSSSGSSVGYNEQFF.

There are a few counts of this clonotype. The rearrangement uses TRBV20-1 and TRBJ2-1; 11 bases align to TRBD2. CDR1 and CDR2 (germline): DFQATT, SNEGSKA (reference sequence). The CDR3 consists of 16 residues. V shed 1 base, J shed 0 bases, and the junction held 2 bases outside the gene matches. The CDR3 sequence: CSARALAGASYNEQFF. CDR3 coding DNA: TGCAGTGCTAGAGCACTAGCGGGAGCCTCCTACAATGAGCAGTTCTTC.

This clonotype has more than one count but fewer than ten. The chain couples TRBV27 to TRBJ1-2, with TRBD1 identical over 8 bases. J was trimmed by 5 bases and V by 2 bases; bases with no gene match: 7. This CDR3 contains 15 residues. Germline V gene sequence: CDR1 MNHEY, CDR2 SMNVEV (reference sequence). CDR3 loop: CASSLIKTGDYGYTF. In nucleotides, the CDR3 is TGTGCCAGCAGTTTAATAAAGACAGGGGATTATGGCTACACCTTC.

The chain joins TRBV7-2 to TRBJ2-1; a weak D match, TRBD2 (5 bases). Germline V gene sequence: CDR1 SGHTA, CDR2 FQGNSA. Trimming shortened V by 4 bases and J by 4 bases, and 20 bases separated the two germline ends. This CDR3 is 17 amino acids long. This CDR3 reads CASSSDDLGGLYNEQFF. In nucleotides, the CDR3 is TGTGCCAGCAGCTCCGATGATCTTGGCGGGCTTTACAATGAGCAGTTCTTC.

This clonotype was detected a few times. V usage is TRBV29-1 and J usage is TRBJ2-3; D could derive from TRBD1 or TRBD2 (6 bases each). The CDR3 spans 15 residues. V was clipped by 5 bases and J by 2 bases, with 17 bases between them. Germline V gene sequence: CDR1 SQVTM, CDR2 ANQGSEA. The CDR3 DNA sequence: TGCAGCGTTCGGAGGGGGTTGGCACCCACAGATACGCAGTATTTT. Its translation: CSVRRGLAPTDTQYF.

The chain links TRBV6-5 to TRBJ1-4, with D perhaps matching TRBD1 (6 bases). This CDR3 has 15 residues. CDR1 is MNHEY and CDR2 is SVGAGI in the germline V gene. The ends were cut back, 2 bases at V and 4 bases at J, with 11 bases in the middle. The CDR3 is CASSYGQTFNEKLFF. CDR3 coding DNA: TGTGCCAGCAGTTACGGACAGACCTTTAATGAAAAACTGTTTTTT.

The genes are TRBV11-2 and TRBJ2-7; no firm D call. The CDR3 is made up of 14 amino acids. CDR1 and CDR2 (germline): SGHAT, FQNNGV. Trimming shortened V by 3 bases and J by 0 bases, and 9 bases separated the two germline ends. In DNA, the CDR3 is TGTGCCAGCAGCTTTATCCCTAGCTCCTACGAGCAGTACTTC. This translates into CASSFIPSSYEQYF.

The V call is TRBV7-2, the J call TRBJ1-2, with D unclear. V was trimmed by 4 bases and J by 7 bases, leaving 13 bases between them. This CDR3 is 13 amino acids long. Germline CDR1 reads SGHTA; CDR2 reads FQGNSA. The CDR3 region is CASSSPLVAGYTF. The CDR3 DNA sequence: TGTGCCAGCAGCTCCCCGCTGGTGGCTGGCTACACCTTC.

This clonotype was recorded a few times. The chain couples TRBV4-1 to TRBJ2-1; the match to TRBD2 covers 14 bases. CDR3 length: 17 residues. J lost 7 bases, V lost 4 bases, and 9 bases had no gene match. Germline loops: CDR1 MGHRA, CDR2 YSYEKL. CDR3 nucleotides: TGCGCCAGCAGCCCTAGGACTAGCGGGAGGTTGGGAAATGAGCAGTTCTTC. Translating gives CASSPRTSGRLGNEQFF.

This clonotype was observed a few times. This chain uses TRBV20-1 with TRBJ2-4; TRBD2 might be the D (6 bases). From germline, CDR1 is DFQATT and CDR2 SNEGSKA (reference sequence). V lost 6 bases and J 3 bases, leaving 15 bases between the germline ends. The CDR3 consists of 14 residues. CDR3 protein: CSATPPGDKNIQYF. CDR3 bases: TGCAGTGCCACCCCCCCGGGGGACAAAAACATTCAGTACTTC.

This sequence joins TRBV6-5 and TRBJ2-3; D gene uncertain. Trimming pared 8 bases from V and 0 bases from J, leaving 12 bases between. Germline V gene data show CDR1 as MNHEY and CDR2 as SVGAGI. The length of the CDR3 is 14 residues. As DNA, the CDR3 is TGTGCCAGCTCAAAGTGGTCCAGCACAGATACGCAGTATTTT. It translates to CASSKWSSTDTQYF.

This clonotype was counted between two and nine times. The chain links TRBV12-3 or TRBV12-4 to TRBJ2-5, with 7 nucleotides matching TRBD1. The ends lost 1 base at V and 9 bases at J; junction bases unmatched: 8. CDR3 length equals 14 residues. CDR3 nucleotides: TGTGCCAGCAGTTTAGGGACAGGACGCCGAGCCCAGTACTTC. It specifies CASSLGTGRRAQYF.

CDR3 bases: TGTGCCAGCAGTTACTACCAGGGTTTGGAGGAGACCCAGTACTTC. Translated: CASSYYQGLEETQYF. The rearrangement uses TRBV6-5 and TRBJ2-5, with a tentative D call TRBD1 (5 bases). V was clipped by 1 base and J by 5 bases, with 14 bases between them. From germline, CDR1 is MNHEY and CDR2 SVGAGI. CDR3 length: 15 amino acids.

J is TRBJ2-5 and V is TRBV27; no reliable D call. Trimming took off 6 bases at V and 11 bases at J, with 19 bases between the two ends. The CDR3 has 13 amino acids. The germline V gene has CDR1 MNHEY and CDR2 SMNVEV (reference sequence). The DNA for the CDR3 is TGTGCCAGCAGCAGACTCCTCTCCGATGAGCAGTACTTC. Translation: CASSRLLSDEQYF.

The rearrangement joins TRBV27 to TRBJ2-2; TRBD1 agrees at 7 bases. This CDR3 has 15 residues. The germline V gene encodes CDR1 MNHEY and CDR2 SMNVEV (reference sequence). J gave up 5 bases and V 11 bases, and 14 bases lay outside the gene matches. CDR3 region: CARRRGRILTGELFF. The CDR3 DNA is TGTGCCCGACGAAGGGGGCGTATTTTGACCGGGGAGCTGTTTTTT.